This TCR beta chain was found in a study of blood T cell repertoires in COVID-19. Overall study: The cDNA or gDNA used as material had been derived from T cells, B-cell-depleted T cells, or PBMCs.

Germline lookup yields CDR1 MGHRA and CDR2 YSYEKL. V shed 0 bases, J shed 16 bases, and the junction held 9 bases outside the gene matches. There are 14 residues in the CDR3. Produced via immunoSEQ multiplex PCR; TCRdb's table is partial and in-frame only. This table holds more than 60,000 clones, around 87% found once. The chain has TRBV4-1 and TRBJ1-6; 7 positions agree with TRBD1. The TCR originated in a man aged 55-75 years with acute or convalescent COVID-19. What was sequenced was peripheral blood. The CDR3 sequence: CASSQDRDSQELHF. The CDR3 nucleotides read TGCGCCAGCAGCCAAGACCGGGACAGCCAAGAACTCCACTTT.